These 3 T cell receptor beta chains share one sample of origin, sequenced in a study of blood T cell repertoires in COVID-19. Here immunoSEQ multiplex PCR was the method, and the copy in TCRdb shows in-frame clones only, minus some. The repertoire has a few hundred thousand clones, about 80% of them found once; the top ten carry 1.3%. The material sequenced was PBMCs or T cells enriched from blood (not recorded which). The receptors shown here come from a woman aged 40 to 50 with acute COVID-19.

The CDR3 bases are TGTGCCAGCAGTTTGGACAGCAGACACTATGGCTACACCTTC. This codes for CASSLDSRHYGYTF. The genes are TRBV27 and TRBJ1-2, with D perhaps TRBD1 (6 bases). The CDR3 is 14 residues long. V was trimmed by 3 bases and J by 3 bases, leaving 11 bases between them. The germline V gene encodes CDR1 MNHEY and CDR2 SMNVEV (reference sequence).

J is TRBJ1-6 and V is TRBV19, with D possibly TRBD1 on 6 matching bases. V was cut by 7 bases and J by 8 bases, with 21 bases left in between. Germline V gene lookup returns CDR1 LNHDA and CDR2 SQIVND (reference sequence). The CDR3 has 16 amino acids. The CDR3 DNA reads TGTGCCAGTAAAAGGTCAGGGGTGGCCGAGGATTCACCCCTCCACTTT. It translates to CASKRSGVAEDSPLHF.

The V gene is TRBV18, the J gene TRBJ1-1, with D possibly matching TRBD1 (5 bases). The CDR3 totals 15 residues. Per the germline V gene, CDR1 is KGHSH and CDR2 is LQKENI. Trimming cost V 3 bases and J 0 bases, with 11 bases left between them. In nucleotides, the CDR3 is TGTGCCAGCTCACCTCGACAGTTTGTGAACACTGAAGCTTTCTTT. Its translation: CASSPRQFVNTEAFF.